The present T cell receptor beta chain was sequenced within a study of blood T cell repertoires in COVID-19. The data were produced by immunoSEQ multiplex PCR, yet TCRdb's version contains in-frame clones alone and is incomplete. Of approximately 140,000 clones in the sample, roughly 90% were seen once. The CDR3 contains 14 residues. Germline values: CDR1 KGHSH, CDR2 LQKENI. V was trimmed by 2 bases and J by 0 bases, leaving 7 bases between them. Sequencing was performed on peripheral blood. The chain carries TRBV18 and TRBJ2-5, with D tentatively TRBD1 (5 bases). The sequence was obtained from an older woman with active or convalescent COVID-19. Here the CDR3 reads CASSPAGYQETQYF. The CDR3 nucleotides read TGTGCCAGCTCACCAGCAGGGTACCAAGAGACCCAGTACTTC.